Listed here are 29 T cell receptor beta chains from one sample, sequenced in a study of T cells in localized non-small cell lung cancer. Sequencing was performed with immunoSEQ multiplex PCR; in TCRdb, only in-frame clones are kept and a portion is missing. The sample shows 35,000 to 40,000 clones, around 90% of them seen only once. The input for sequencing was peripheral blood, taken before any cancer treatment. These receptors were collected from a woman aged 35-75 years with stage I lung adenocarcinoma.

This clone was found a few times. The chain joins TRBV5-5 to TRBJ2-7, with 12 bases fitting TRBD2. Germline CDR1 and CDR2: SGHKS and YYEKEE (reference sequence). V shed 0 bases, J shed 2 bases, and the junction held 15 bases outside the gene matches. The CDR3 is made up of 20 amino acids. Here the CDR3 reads CASSLATTSGGGGGPYEQYF. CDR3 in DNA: TGTGCCAGCAGCTTGGCCACGACTAGCGGGGGAGGCGGGGGCCCCTACGAGCAGTACTTC.

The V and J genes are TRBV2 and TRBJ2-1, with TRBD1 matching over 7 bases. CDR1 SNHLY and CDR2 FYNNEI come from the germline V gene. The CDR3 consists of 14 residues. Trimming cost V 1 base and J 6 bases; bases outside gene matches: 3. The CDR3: CASSEETGFNEQFF. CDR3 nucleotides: TGTGCCAGCAGTGAAGAGACAGGGTTCAATGAGCAGTTCTTC.

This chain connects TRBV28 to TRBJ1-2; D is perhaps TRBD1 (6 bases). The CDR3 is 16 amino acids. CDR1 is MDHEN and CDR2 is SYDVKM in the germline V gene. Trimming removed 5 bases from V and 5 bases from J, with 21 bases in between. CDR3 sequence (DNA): TGTGCCAGCAGTCCCTTACAGGGAGTGGTCGTGTATGGCTACACCTTC. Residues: CASSPLQGVVVYGYTF.

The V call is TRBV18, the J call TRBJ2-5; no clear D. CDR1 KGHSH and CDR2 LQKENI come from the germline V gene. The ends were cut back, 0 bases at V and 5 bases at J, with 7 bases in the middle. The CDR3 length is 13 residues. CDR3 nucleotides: TGTGCCAGCTCACCACCGTATCTGGAGACCCAGTACTTC. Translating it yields CASSPPYLETQYF.

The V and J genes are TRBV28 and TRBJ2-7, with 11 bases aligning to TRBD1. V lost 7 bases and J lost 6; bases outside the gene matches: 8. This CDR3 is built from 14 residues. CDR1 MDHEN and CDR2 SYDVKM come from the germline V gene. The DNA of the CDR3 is TGTGCCAGCATCGACCGGGACAGGGGGGCCGAGCAGTACTTC. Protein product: CASIDRDRGAEQYF.

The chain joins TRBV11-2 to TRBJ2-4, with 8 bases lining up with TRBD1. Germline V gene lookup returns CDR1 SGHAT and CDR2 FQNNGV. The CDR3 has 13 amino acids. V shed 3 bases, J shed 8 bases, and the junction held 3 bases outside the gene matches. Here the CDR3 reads CASSLRQGYIQYF. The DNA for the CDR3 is TGTGCCAGCAGCTTGAGACAGGGGTACATTCAGTACTTC.

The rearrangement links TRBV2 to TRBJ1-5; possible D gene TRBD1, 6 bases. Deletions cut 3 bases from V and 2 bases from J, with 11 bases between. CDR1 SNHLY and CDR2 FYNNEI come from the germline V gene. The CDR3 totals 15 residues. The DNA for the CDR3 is TGTGCCAGCAGTGAGGTTTCAGGGGGCAATCAGCCCCAGCATTTT. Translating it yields CASSEVSGGNQPQHF.

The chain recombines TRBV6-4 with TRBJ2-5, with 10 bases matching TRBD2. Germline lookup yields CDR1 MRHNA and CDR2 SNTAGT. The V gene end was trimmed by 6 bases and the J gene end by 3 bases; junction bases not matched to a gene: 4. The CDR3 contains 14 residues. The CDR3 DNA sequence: TGTGCCAGCAGCCCAGCGGGGGGGGAAGAGACCCAGTACTTC. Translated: CASSPAGGEETQYF.

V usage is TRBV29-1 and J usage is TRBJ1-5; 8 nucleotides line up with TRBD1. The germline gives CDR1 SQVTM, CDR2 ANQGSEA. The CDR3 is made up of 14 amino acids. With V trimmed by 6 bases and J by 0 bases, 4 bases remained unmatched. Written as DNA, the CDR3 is TGCAGCGTAGAGACAGGGGTTAGCAATCAGCCCCAGCATTTT. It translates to CSVETGVSNQPQHF.

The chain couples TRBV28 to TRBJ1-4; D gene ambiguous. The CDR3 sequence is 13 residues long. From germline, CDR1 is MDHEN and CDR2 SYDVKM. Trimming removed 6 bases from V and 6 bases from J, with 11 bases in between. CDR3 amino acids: CASRVGFHEKLFF. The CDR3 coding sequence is TGTGCCAGCAGAGTAGGGTTCCATGAAAAACTGTTTTTT.

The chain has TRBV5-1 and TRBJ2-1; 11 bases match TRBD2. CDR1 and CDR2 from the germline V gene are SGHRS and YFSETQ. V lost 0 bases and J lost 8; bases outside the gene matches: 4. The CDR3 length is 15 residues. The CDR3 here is CASSLGPGLADEQFF. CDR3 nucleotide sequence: TGCGCCAGCAGCTTGGGGCCGGGACTAGCGGATGAGCAGTTCTTC.

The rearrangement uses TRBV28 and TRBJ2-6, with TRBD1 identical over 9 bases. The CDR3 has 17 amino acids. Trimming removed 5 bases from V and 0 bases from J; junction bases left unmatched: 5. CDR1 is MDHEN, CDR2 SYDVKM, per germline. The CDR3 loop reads CASSPPGQGSGANVLTF. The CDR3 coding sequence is TGTGCCAGCAGTCCCCCGGGACAGGGCTCTGGGGCCAACGTCCTGACTTTC.

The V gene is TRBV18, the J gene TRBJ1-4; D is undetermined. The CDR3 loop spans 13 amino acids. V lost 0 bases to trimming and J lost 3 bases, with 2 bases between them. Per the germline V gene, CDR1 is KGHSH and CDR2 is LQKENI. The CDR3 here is CASSPPSNEKLFF. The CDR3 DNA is TGTGCCAGCTCACCACCGTCTAATGAAAAACTGTTTTTT.

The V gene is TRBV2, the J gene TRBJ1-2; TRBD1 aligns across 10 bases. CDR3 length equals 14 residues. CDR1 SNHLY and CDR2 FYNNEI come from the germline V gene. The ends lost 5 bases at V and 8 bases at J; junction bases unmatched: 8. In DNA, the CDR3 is TGTGCCAGCAGTCCGGGACAGGGGACGGGCGGCTACACCTTC. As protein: CASSPGQGTGGYTF.

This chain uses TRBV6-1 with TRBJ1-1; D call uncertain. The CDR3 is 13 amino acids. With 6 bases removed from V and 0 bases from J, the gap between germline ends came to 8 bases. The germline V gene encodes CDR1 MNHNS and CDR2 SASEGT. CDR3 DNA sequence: TGTGCCAGCAGCCGCGAAGTGAACACTGAAGCTTTCTTT. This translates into CASSREVNTEAFF.

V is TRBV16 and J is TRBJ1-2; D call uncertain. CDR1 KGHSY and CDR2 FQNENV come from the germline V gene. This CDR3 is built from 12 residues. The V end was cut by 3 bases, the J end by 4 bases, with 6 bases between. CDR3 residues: CASSQGIYGYTF. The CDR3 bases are TGTGCCAGCAGCCAGGGAATCTATGGCTACACCTTC.

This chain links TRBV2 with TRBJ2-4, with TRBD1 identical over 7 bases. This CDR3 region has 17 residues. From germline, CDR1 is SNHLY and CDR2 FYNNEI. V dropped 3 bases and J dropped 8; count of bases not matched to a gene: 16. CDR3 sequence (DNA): TGTGCCAGCAGTGACTTCGGATCGGGAACAGGGGTGGACATTCAGTACTTC. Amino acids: CASSDFGSGTGVDIQYF.

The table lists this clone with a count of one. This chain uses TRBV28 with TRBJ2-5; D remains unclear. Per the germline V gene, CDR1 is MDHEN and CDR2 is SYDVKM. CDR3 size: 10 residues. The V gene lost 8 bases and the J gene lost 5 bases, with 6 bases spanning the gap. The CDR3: CASGRETQYF. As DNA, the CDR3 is TGTGCCAGCGGCCGGGAGACCCAGTACTTC.

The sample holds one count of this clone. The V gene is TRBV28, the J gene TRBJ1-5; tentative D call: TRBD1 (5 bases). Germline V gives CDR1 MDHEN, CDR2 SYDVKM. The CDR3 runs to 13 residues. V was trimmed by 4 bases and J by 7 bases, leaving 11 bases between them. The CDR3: CASSSAGSQPQHF. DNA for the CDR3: TGTGCCAGCAGTTCGGCAGGGAGCCAGCCCCAGCATTTT.

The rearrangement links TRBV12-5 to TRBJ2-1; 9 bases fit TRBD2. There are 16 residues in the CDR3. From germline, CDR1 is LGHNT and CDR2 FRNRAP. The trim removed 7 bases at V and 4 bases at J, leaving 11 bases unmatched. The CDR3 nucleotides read TGTGCTAGTGCCTACTCAGCGGGAGGAGAGTACAATGAGCAGTTCTTC. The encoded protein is CASAYSAGGEYNEQFF.

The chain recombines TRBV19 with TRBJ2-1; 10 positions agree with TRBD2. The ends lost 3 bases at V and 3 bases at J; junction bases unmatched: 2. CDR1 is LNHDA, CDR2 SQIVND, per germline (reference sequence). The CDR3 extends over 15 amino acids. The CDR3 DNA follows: TGTGCCAGTAGTATCGCTAGCGGGAGCTACAATGAGCAGTTCTTC. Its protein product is CASSIASGSYNEQFF. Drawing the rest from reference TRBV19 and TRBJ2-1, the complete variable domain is DGGITQSPKYLFRKEGQNVTLSCEQNLNHDAMYWYRQDPGQGLRLIYYSQIVNDFQKGDIAEGYSVSREKKESFPLTVTSAQKNPTAFYLCASSIASGSYNEQFFGPGTRLTVL.

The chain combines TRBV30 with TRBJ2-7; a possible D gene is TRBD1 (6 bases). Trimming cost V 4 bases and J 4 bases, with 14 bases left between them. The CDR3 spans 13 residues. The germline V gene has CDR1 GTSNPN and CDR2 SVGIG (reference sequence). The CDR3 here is CAWTAGVGYEQYF. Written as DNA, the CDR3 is TGTGCCTGGACCGCAGGGGTGGGTTACGAGCAGTACTTC. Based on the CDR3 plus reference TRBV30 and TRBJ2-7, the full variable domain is SQTIHQWPATLVQPVGSPLSLECTVEGTSNPNLYWYRQAAGRGLQLLFYSVGIGQISSEVPQNLSASRPQDRQFILSSKKLLLSDSGFYLCAWTAGVGYEQYFGPGTRLTVT.

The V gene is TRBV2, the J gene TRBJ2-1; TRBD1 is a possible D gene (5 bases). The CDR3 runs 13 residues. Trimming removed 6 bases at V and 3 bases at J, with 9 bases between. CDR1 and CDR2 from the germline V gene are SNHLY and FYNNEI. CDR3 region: CASRADNYNEQFF. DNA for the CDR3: TGTGCCAGCAGGGCGGACAACTACAATGAGCAGTTCTTC. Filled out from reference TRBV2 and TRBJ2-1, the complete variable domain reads EPEVTQTPSHQVTQMGQEVILRCVPISNHLYFYWYRQILGQKVEFLVSFYNNEISEKSEIFDDQFSVERPDGSNFTLKIRSTKLEDSAMYFCASRADNYNEQFFGPGTRLTVL.

The CDR3, as DNA: TGTGCCAGCAGCTTAGACAGGGGCCGGGAGCTGTTTTTT. This codes for CASSLDRGRELFF. The rearrangement links TRBV7-2 to TRBJ2-2; the match to TRBD1 covers 7 bases. V dropped 1 base and J dropped 9; count of bases not matched to a gene: 2. CDR1 and CDR2 (germline): SGHTA, FQGNSA. This CDR3 comprises 13 residues.

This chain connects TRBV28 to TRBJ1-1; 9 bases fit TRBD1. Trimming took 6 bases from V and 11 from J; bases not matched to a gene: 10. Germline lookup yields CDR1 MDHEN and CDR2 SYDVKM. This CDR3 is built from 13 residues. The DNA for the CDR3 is TGTGCCAGCAGACTCGGGACAGGGAATTTGGCTTTCTTT. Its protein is CASRLGTGNLAFF.

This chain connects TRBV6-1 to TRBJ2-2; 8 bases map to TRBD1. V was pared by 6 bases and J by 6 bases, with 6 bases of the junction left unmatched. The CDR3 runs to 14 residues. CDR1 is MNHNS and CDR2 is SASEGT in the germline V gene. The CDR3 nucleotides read TGTGCCAGCAGGAAGACAGGGGCGGCCGGGGAGCTGTTTTTT. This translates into CASRKTGAAGELFF.

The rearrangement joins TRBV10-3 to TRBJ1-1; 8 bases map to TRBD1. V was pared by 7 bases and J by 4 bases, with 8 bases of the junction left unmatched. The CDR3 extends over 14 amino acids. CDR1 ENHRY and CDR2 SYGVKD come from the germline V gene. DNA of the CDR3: TGTGCCATCAAGTCGGGACAGGTCAGCACTGAAGCTTTCTTT. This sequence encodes CAIKSGQVSTEAFF.

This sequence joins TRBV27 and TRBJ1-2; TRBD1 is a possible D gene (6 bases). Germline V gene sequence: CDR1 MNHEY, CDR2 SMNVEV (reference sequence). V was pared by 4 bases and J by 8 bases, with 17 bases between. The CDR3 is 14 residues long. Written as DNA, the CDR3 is TGTGCCAGCAGTTCCGACAGGAGGTTGGGGGGCTACACCTTC. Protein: CASSSDRRLGGYTF.

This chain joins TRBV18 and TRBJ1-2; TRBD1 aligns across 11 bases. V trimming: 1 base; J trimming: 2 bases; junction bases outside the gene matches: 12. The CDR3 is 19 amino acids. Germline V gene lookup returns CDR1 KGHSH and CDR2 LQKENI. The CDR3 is CASSPQPLGQGAPNYGYTF. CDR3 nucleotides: TGTGCCAGCTCACCACAACCCCTTGGACAGGGGGCGCCGAACTATGGCTACACCTTC.